Presented here are 3 T cell receptor beta chains from one specimen sequenced in a study of blood T cell repertoires in COVID-19. Profiled with immunoSEQ multiplex PCR; TCRdb holds only in-frame clones, not every one. Among approximately 180,000 clones listed, approximately 85% were seen once. The sequencing input was peripheral blood. The receptors were sampled from a woman of 80 years or more with acute or convalescent COVID-19.

This clone was recorded once. The chain links TRBV5-1 to TRBJ1-1, with 7 bases matching TRBD1. CDR3 size: 15 residues. The trim removed 3 bases at V and 1 base at J, leaving 6 bases unmatched. CDR1 and CDR2 from the germline V gene are SGHRS and YFSETQ. CDR3 sequence: CASSSQGGRNTEAFF. The CDR3 coding sequence is TGCGCCAGCAGCTCCCAGGGGGGTCGGAACACTGAAGCTTTCTTT.

The chain is built from TRBV7-2 and TRBJ2-3, with no clear D. Trimming cost V 3 bases and J 3 bases, with 4 bases left between them. CDR1 is SGHTA and CDR2 is FQGNSA in the germline V gene. This CDR3 region has 12 residues. The CDR3 bases are TGTGCCAGCAGCTTTCAGACAGATACGCAGTATTTT. Translated, it gives CASSFQTDTQYF.

This clone was picked up a small number of times. The CDR3 bases are TGTGCCAGCAGCTGGAGGGGGGGAACTAATGAAAAACTGTTTTTT. This codes for CASSWRGGTNEKLFF. The chain carries TRBV5-8 and TRBJ1-4, with a possible D match to TRBD1 (6 bases). The CDR3 length is 15 residues. CDR1 SGHTS and CDR2 YDEGEE come from the germline V gene. The V end was cut by 3 bases, the J end by 1 base, with 10 bases between.